This TCR beta chain was obtained from a study of vaccination effects on CD4 cells after COVID-19. Study background: A couple of convalescent patients were sampled 16 days and one week before vaccination.

The CDR3 extends over 15 amino acids. Trimming removed 2 bases from V and 4 bases from J; junction bases left unmatched: 8. Germline-derived CDR1 and CDR2 are GTSNPN and SVGIG (reference sequence). Sequencing followed a ViraFEST assay step that expanded antigen-specific CD4+ T cells with viral peptide pools. Subsequent to roughly 9 days of culture, CD4+ T cells were isolated. Confirmation by PCR established that the person had SARS-CoV-2 infection between March and December 2020. IL-2 medium took the place of half the medium on both days 3 and 7. This clone was counted between two and nine times. Its antigen is still unknown. Produced via immunoSEQ multiplex PCR; TCRdb's table is partial and in-frame only. Here the sample spans about 40,000 clones, 73% being singletons. General study points: After vaccination, at late timepoints, clones induced by infection and by vaccine contracted markedly. Spike-reactive clones in convalescents after vaccination were chiefly newly vaccine-induced.

Sequenced material: CD4+ T cells from PBMCs cultured with a peptide pool, taken before COVID-19 vaccination. The V call is TRBV30, the J call TRBJ1-5; TRBD1 agrees at 7 bases. This receptor was taken from a human donor who had a prior SARS-CoV-2 infection. The CDR3 DNA sequence: TGTGCCTGGAGTTTCAGGGGGACAGTAAATCAGCCCCAGCATTTT. Encoded protein: CAWSFRGTVNQPQHF.